The T cell receptor beta chain described here comes from a study of post-analysis software for immune sequencing data. Comments on this clonotype: Its antigen is unknown.

Findings of the study overall: Patients with multiple sclerosis recorded significantly lower normalized Chao1 diversity than controls, the study found. Among four or five TRBV segments more frequent in patients than controls were TRBV5-6, TRBV5-1 and TRBV20-1.

CDR3 size: 16 residues. Germline CDR1 reads SGHAT; CDR2 reads FQNNGV. Trimming shortened V by 5 bases and J by 5 bases, and 19 bases separated the two germline ends. Included in the TCR beta cDNA libraries were unique molecular identifiers. Input populations of 1 to 10 million T cells gave rise to around 480,000 cDNA molecules. Each CDR3 protein is one row after TCRdb ran MiXCR on the PCR reads. The sample contains about 400,000 distinct CDR3 sequences, roughly 38% of which appear only once. This chain links TRBV11-2 with TRBJ2-1; D possibly corresponds to TRBD1 (6 bases). The TCR originated in a girl between 10 and 17 years old with multiple sclerosis. The source material was blood. The CDR3 nucleotides read TGTGCCAGCAGCCTTAGGAACAGGGCAACCGACAATGAGCAGTTCTTC. It encodes CASSLRNRATDNEQFF.